What follows are 19 T cell receptor beta chains derived from one specimen sequenced in a study of early T cells in non-severe SARS-CoV-2 infection. TCRdb redid the calling of the 5' RACE reads with MiXCR, one entry per CDR3 protein. The sample carries about 80,000 distinct CDR3 sequences, about 11% recorded once. Sequences were obtained from whole blood. The receptor set was obtained from an adult who was a healthcare worker with PCR-confirmed SARS-CoV-2 infection or an uninfected control (not recorded which).

This clonotype has only a few counts. The V call is TRBV11-2, the J call TRBJ2-2, with 7 nucleotides matching TRBD1. Germline CDR1 reads SGHAT; CDR2 reads FQNNGV. With V trimmed by 5 bases and J by 6 bases, 9 bases remained unmatched. There are 15 residues in the CDR3. In DNA, the CDR3 is TGTGCCAGCAGCCCGGACAGGACCAGCGCCGGGGAGCTGTTTTTT. Encoded protein: CASSPDRTSAGELFF.

This clonotype was detected only a few times. This chain joins TRBV6-2 or TRBV6-3 and TRBJ1-2, with D tentatively TRBD1 (6 bases). V was trimmed by 11 bases and J by 8 bases, leaving 15 bases between them. The CDR3 has 11 residues. CDR1 is MNHEY, CDR2 SVGEGT, per germline. This CDR3 is CACSGAIGYTF. In DNA, the CDR3 is TGTGCCTGCTCAGGGGCGATCGGCTACACCTTC.

This clonotype showed up many times. The chain is built from TRBV6-6 and TRBJ2-7; 7 bases are shared with TRBD2. V trimming: 3 bases; J trimming: 5 bases; junction bases outside the gene matches: 1. CDR3 length equals 12 residues. CDR1 and CDR2 from the germline V gene are MNHNY and SVGAGI (reference sequence). The CDR3 DNA follows: TGTGCCAGCAGTTATCGGGGGGACGAGCAGTACTTC. Translation gives CASSYRGDEQYF.

This clonotype was counted ten times or more. This chain uses TRBV12-3 or TRBV12-4 with TRBJ2-7; D possibly matches TRBD1 or TRBD2 (7 bases each). The V and J ends lost 3 bases and 4 bases respectively, with 16 bases between them. This CDR3 is 15 amino acids long. CDR3 in DNA: TGTGCCAGCAGTTTCAGGGGGGGGGCCGATTACGAGCAGTACTTC. It translates to CASSFRGGADYEQYF.

This clonotype was seen repeatedly, ten times or more. This chain links TRBV7-9 with TRBJ2-5; 8 bases agree with TRBD1. CDR1 SEHNR and CDR2 FQNEAQ come from the germline V gene (reference sequence). Trimming removed 1 base from V and 3 bases from J; junction bases left unmatched: 4. The CDR3 is 15 residues long. The CDR3: CASSLGDRKEETQYF. CDR3 DNA sequence: TGTGCCAGCAGCTTAGGGGACAGGAAAGAAGAGACCCAGTACTTC. The full variable domain, its missing parts supplied by reference TRBV7-9 and TRBJ2-5, is DTGVSQNPRHKITKRGQNVTFRCDPISEHNRLYWYRQTLGQGPEFLTYFQNEAQLEKSRLLSDRFSAERPKGSFSTLEIQRTEQGDSAMYLCASSLGDRKEETQYFGPGTRLLVL.

This clonotype was detected only a few times. The gene calls are TRBV3-2 and TRBJ1-5. TRBV3-2 counts as a pseudogene. The CDR3 contains 16 residues. CDR3 residues: CASSPPRRGTYQPQHF. The CDR3 DNA reads TGTGCCAGCAGCCCCCCGCGGCGGGGTACGTATCAGCCCCAGCATTTT.

This clonotype showed up just a few times. This chain connects TRBV2 to TRBJ1-6; D is undetermined. This CDR3 is built from 18 residues. In germline, CDR1 is SNHLY, CDR2 FYNNEI. The V end was cut by 1 base, the J end by 8 bases, with 21 bases between. The CDR3 here is CASSEEGGSQAGYSPLHF. DNA for the CDR3: TGTGCCAGCAGTGAAGAAGGAGGCAGCCAAGCAGGATATTCACCCCTCCACTTT.

This clonotype was found a few times. The rearrangement links TRBV19 to TRBJ1-5; 10 bases agree with TRBD1. Germline CDR1 and CDR2: LNHDA and SQIVND (reference sequence). The V and J ends lost 4 bases and 4 bases, in that order; junction bases with no gene match: 1. The CDR3 runs 14 residues. CDR3 amino acids: CASSRGQGNQPQHF. CDR3 sequence (DNA): TGTGCCAGTAGTAGGGGACAGGGGAATCAGCCCCAGCATTTT.

The rearrangement links TRBV5-1 to TRBJ1-6; TRBD1 matches at 10 bases. The V gene's germline CDR1 is SGHRS and CDR2 YFSETQ. Germline trimming cut 0 bases from V and 8 bases from J; bases unmatched to any gene: 5. The CDR3 length is 16 residues. The CDR3 nucleotides read TGCGCCAGCAGCTTGGTGGGGACAGGGGCTTATTCACCCCTCCACTTT. Translating it yields CASSLVGTGAYSPLHF.

The sample holds a few counts of this clonotype. The chain joins TRBV10-3 to TRBJ2-3; D is perhaps TRBD2 (6 bases). Germline lookup yields CDR1 ENHRY and CDR2 SYGVKD. The CDR3 runs 13 residues. V was cut by 10 bases and J by 2 bases, with 13 bases left in between. The DNA for the CDR3 is TGTGCCACCGACGGAGGGGCCACAGATACGCAGTATTTT. Its translation: CATDGGATDTQYF.

This clonotype was counted between two and nine times. This chain joins TRBV29-1 and TRBJ2-7; D uncertain. Trimming pared 4 bases from V and 3 bases from J, leaving 4 bases between. Germline V CDR1 and CDR2: SQVTM, ANQGSEA. The CDR3 is 10 residues long. CDR3 DNA sequence: TGCAGCGTTGTTGACTACGAGCAGTACTTC. It codes for CSVVDYEQYF.

This clonotype was counted ten times or more. The rearrangement links TRBV4-2 to TRBJ1-1; D possibly corresponds to TRBD1 (5 bases). Germline V gene lookup returns CDR1 LGHNA and CDR2 YNFKEQ. Trimming removed 0 bases at V and 3 bases at J, with 11 bases between. The CDR3 extends over 15 amino acids. In DNA form, the CDR3 reads TGTGCCAGCAGCCAAGATGGGGGGGGAGACACTGAAGCTTTCTTT. As protein: CASSQDGGGDTEAFF.

Ten or more counts support this clonotype. The V gene is TRBV5-4, the J gene TRBJ2-5; a possible D gene is TRBD2 (6 bases). Germline lookup yields CDR1 SGHNT and CDR2 YYREEE (reference sequence). The CDR3 length is 14 residues. V lost 8 bases and J 1 base, leaving 15 bases between the germline ends. The CDR3 DNA reads TGTGCCAGTAAATTGGGGGGATTCCAAGAGACCCAGTACTTC. It translates to CASKLGGFQETQYF. Filled out from reference TRBV5-4 and TRBJ2-5, the complete variable domain reads ETGVTQSPTHLIKTRGQQVTLRCSSQSGHNTVSWYQQALGQGPQFIFQYYREEENGRGNFPPRFSGLQFPNYSSELNVNALELDDSALYLCASKLGGFQETQYFGPGTRLLVL.

This clonotype was detected many times. V gene TRBV19 combines with J gene TRBJ2-7; 7 bases are shared with TRBD2. Germline-derived CDR1 and CDR2 are LNHDA and SQIVND (reference sequence). V gave up 4 bases and J gave up 6 bases; unmatched junction bases: 6. This CDR3 comprises 13 residues. CDR3 nucleotide sequence: TGTGCCAGTAGTACCTCAGCTAGCGGCGAGCAGTACTTC. It is translated as CASSTSASGEQYF.

There are a few counts of this clonotype. The chain employs TRBV21-1 and TRBJ2-1; the D call in the table, TRBD1, was not verified against the DNA. TRBV21-1 is a listed pseudogene. The CDR3 length is 16 residues. CDR3 region: CASSKYRDRVVDEQFF. Written as DNA, the CDR3 is TGTGCCAGCAGCAAATACCGGGACAGGGTTGTCGATGAGCAGTTCTTC.

This clonotype was found many times. J is TRBJ2-5 and V is TRBV21-1; the table's D call of TRBD2 was not tested on the DNA. TRBV21-1 is assigned pseudogene status. There are 16 residues in the CDR3. DNA for the CDR3: TGTGCCAGCAGCGGAAGAAAGCGGGGGGGCTTAGAGACCCAGTACTTC. Translating gives CASSGRKRGGLETQYF.

The genes are TRBV6-2 or TRBV6-3 and TRBJ1-6, with D possibly TRBD1 on 5 matching bases. The germline V gene has CDR1 MNHEY and CDR2 SVGEGT. This CDR3 region has 14 residues. Trimming took 10 bases from V and 0 from J, leaving 10 bases between them. The CDR3 nucleotides read TGTGCCACCTGTGGGGCCTCCTATAATTCACCCCTCCACTTT. Residues: CATCGASYNSPLHF.

This chain joins TRBV6-2 or TRBV6-3 and TRBJ2-7, with D possibly matching TRBD2 (6 bases). This CDR3 comprises 14 residues. Trimming removed 6 bases from V and 3 bases from J, with 15 bases in between. Per the germline V gene, CDR1 is MNHEY and CDR2 is SVGEGT. DNA of the CDR3: TGTGCCAGCAGAGAGAGGGACTCACGCTACGAGCAGTACTTC. Protein product: CASRERDSRYEQYF.

This clonotype occurred many times. The V call is TRBV6-5, the J call TRBJ2-3; tentative D call: TRBD1 (7 bases). Germline CDR1 reads MNHEY; CDR2 reads SVGAGI. The CDR3 has 13 residues. V was cut by 6 bases and J by 7 bases, with 14 bases left in between. CDR3 nucleotides: TGTGCCAGCAGCACAGGGGAGGTATATACGCAGTATTTT. Its protein product is CASSTGEVYTQYF.